The 25 T cell receptor beta chains in this list originate from one sample, sequenced in a study of breast tumors, draining lymph nodes, adjacent tissues. Breast cancer patients provided tissue from their axillary draining lymph nodes. A single record per CDR3 protein comes from TCRdb applying MiXCR to the multiplex PCR reads. The table shows roughly 100,000 distinct CDR3 sequences, with around 30% occurring only once. Input material: axillary lymph node tissue. These TCRs come from a female donor with breast cancer. Some clones in this sample may be carry-over from other donors' samples.

This clonotype has a handful of counts. A much larger clone lies one base from this, so it may be a read error. The chain recombines TRBV12-3 or TRBV12-4 with TRBJ2-5; no definite D call. V was cut by 3 bases and J by 1 base, with 9 bases left in between. The CDR3 consists of 14 residues. CDR3 bases: TGTGCCAGCAGTTTCTTGTACTCCCAAGAGACCCAGTACTTC. Encoded protein: CASSFLYSQETQYF.

The chain carries TRBV14 and TRBJ1-2, with 9 bases lining up with TRBD1. CDR1 is SGHDN, CDR2 FVKESK, per germline. This CDR3 comprises 17 residues. J lost 5 bases, V lost 2 bases, and 12 bases had no gene match. The CDR3 nucleotides read TGTGCCAGCAGCCAACAACCGGGACAGGGAAGAAGGTATGGCTACACCTTC. This codes for CASSQQPGQGRRYGYTF.

This clonotype came up many times. A much larger clone differs by one base, so this may be a read error. The chain uses TRBV7-9 and TRBJ2-3, with 11 bases matching TRBD2. Germline CDR1 SEHNR, CDR2 FQNEAQ (reference sequence). The CDR3 length is 17 residues. The CDR3 coding sequence is TGTGCCAGCAGTTTATCGATAGCGGGGGGGCCGTCAGATCCGCAGTATTTT. It translates to CASSLSIAGGPSDPQYF.

This clonotype was found many times. V is TRBV20-1 and J is TRBJ1-1, with 8 bases matching TRBD1. Germline V lookup: CDR1 DFQATT, CDR2 SNEGSKA (reference sequence). This CDR3 is built from 15 residues. V lost 3 bases, J lost 0 bases, and 6 bases stayed unmatched. The CDR3, as DNA: TGCAGTGCTAGGCCAGGGGGCCTCATGAACACTGAAGCTTTCTTT. The encoded protein is CSARPGGLMNTEAFF.

As concerns this clonotype: No conserved phenylalanine or tryptophan is present at the end of the CDR3, so a read error is the likely explanation. The rearrangement uses TRBV7-3 and TRBJ2-1, with D unclear. With 4 bases removed from V and 8 bases from J, the gap between germline ends came to 15 bases. Germline V gene data show CDR1 as SGHTA and CDR2 as FQGTGA. The CDR3 extends over 14 amino acids. CDR3 loop: CASSSSSGADEQFL. The DNA for the CDR3 is TGTGCCAGCAGCTCATCTTCCGGCGCCGATGAGCAGTTCCTC.

This clonotype appeared a few times. V is TRBV6-2 or TRBV6-3 and J is TRBJ2-3, with TRBD2 identical over 15 bases. Germline assignment: CDR1 MNHEY and CDR2 SVGEGT. V lost 5 bases to trimming and J lost 8 bases; unmatched junction nucleotides: 11. The CDR3 is 17 residues long. The CDR3 region has the DNA TGTGCCAGCAGTCGCCTGCCGGGACTAGCGGGAGGAGTTACGCAGTATTTT. Translated: CASSRLPGLAGGVTQYF.

This clonotype was counted at least ten times. This chain connects TRBV18 to TRBJ2-3; 8 nucleotides align to TRBD2. This CDR3 is built from 15 residues. Trimming cost V 2 bases and J 3 bases; bases outside gene matches: 4. CDR1 and CDR2 from the germline V gene are KGHSH and LQKENI. The DNA of the CDR3 is TGTGCCAGCTCACCAAGCGGCGGGGGGACAGATACGCAGTATTTT. Translating gives CASSPSGGGTDTQYF.

This clonotype is deemed large. The chain is built from TRBV15 and TRBJ2-7; TRBD1 matches 8 bases. Losses at the gene ends were 0 bases for V and 4 bases for J; bases not matched to a gene: 5. CDR3 length: 15 amino acids. CDR1 and CDR2 (germline): LNHNV, YYDKDF (reference sequence). CDR3 nucleotides: TGTGCCACCAGCAGAGATCGCACAGGGGGTTACGAGCAGTACTTC. As protein: CATSRDRTGGYEQYF.

Note on this clonotype: Just one base apart from a much larger clone, this may be a read error. The chain links TRBV5-8 to TRBJ1-6; TRBD1 might be the D (5 bases). CDR3 size: 21 residues. V shed 3 bases and J shed 0 bases, with 25 bases lying between them. Germline loops: CDR1 SGHTS, CDR2 YDEGEE. The CDR3 coding sequence is TGTGCCAGCAGCTCGGCGACAGCGGCCCCTTCCCAAAGCTCCTATAATTCACCCCTCCACTTT. Amino acids: CASSSATAAPSQSSYNSPLHF.

This clonotype was recorded at least ten times. The V gene is TRBV28, the J gene TRBJ2-5; D might be TRBD1 or TRBD2, each matching 5 bases. Germline V lookup: CDR1 MDHEN, CDR2 SYDVKM. CDR3 size: 15 residues. V shed 5 bases and J shed 5 bases, with 18 bases lying between them. CDR3 loop: CASSPYGAHGETQYF. CDR3 nucleotide sequence: TGTGCCAGCAGTCCATACGGGGCCCACGGGGAGACCCAGTACTTC.

In this sample, this clonotype turned up many times. This chain connects TRBV18 to TRBJ1-3, with 8 bases aligning to TRBD1. V trimming: 1 base; J trimming: 7 bases; junction bases outside the gene matches: 3. The germline CDR1 and CDR2 sequences are KGHSH and LQKENI. This CDR3 has 14 residues. For the CDR3, the DNA is TGTGCCAGCTCACCACGGACAGGGCGGAACACCATATATTTT. Its protein is CASSPRTGRNTIYF.

The chain has TRBV5-4 and TRBJ2-5, with 7 bases matching TRBD1. In germline, CDR1 is SGHNT, CDR2 YYREEE (reference sequence). Trimming at V came to 4 bases and at J to 5 bases, leaving 8 bases not matched to a gene. The CDR3 spans 14 residues. CDR3 DNA sequence: TGTGCCAGCAGCGTAACAGGGGCCGAGGAGACCCAGTACTTC. Its translation is CASSVTGAEETQYF.

The chain uses TRBV7-2 and TRBJ1-2; D remains ambiguous. Germline assignment: CDR1 SGHTA and CDR2 FQGNSA. This CDR3 has 15 residues. V was pared by 6 bases and J by 7 bases, with 21 bases between. CDR3 amino acids: CASSPLPPGSCGYTF. In DNA, the CDR3 is TGTGCCAGCAGTCCATTGCCACCGGGGAGCTGTGGCTACACCTTC.

Comment on this clonotype: This sequence may be a read error, since a much larger clone differs from it by one base. This chain connects TRBV5-4 to TRBJ2-3, with D possibly TRBD2 on 5 matching bases. V was pared by 2 bases and J by 4 bases, with 11 bases between. The CDR3 extends over 14 amino acids. The germline V gene has CDR1 SGHNT and CDR2 YYREEE (reference sequence). For the CDR3, the DNA is TGTGCCAGCAGCTTCGGGCGGGCGTCAGATACGCAGTATTTT. Its translation: CASSFGRASDTQYF.

The rearrangement links TRBV12-3 or TRBV12-4 to TRBJ1-2; 8 bases map to TRBD1. The CDR3 is 14 residues long. Unmatched junction bases numbered 9, after V lost 2 bases and J lost 10 bases. In DNA form, the CDR3 reads TGTGCCAGCAGTTTATTTGCAGGGGGCGATGACTACACCTTC. Residues: CASSLFAGGDDYTF.

This clonotype has ten or more counts. This chain links TRBV28 with TRBJ2-7; 7 bases agree with TRBD2. The CDR3 has 12 amino acids. V trimming: 3 bases; J trimming: 12 bases; junction bases outside the gene matches: 8. The germline CDR1 and CDR2 sequences are MDHEN and SYDVKM. The CDR3, as DNA: TGTGCCAGCAGTTTGGGAGGGGCCCGGGTGTACTTC. Its protein product is CASSLGGARVYF.

The chain recombines TRBV15 with TRBJ2-1, with TRBD2 matching over 13 bases. CDR3 length: 18 amino acids. V gave up 2 bases and J gave up 9 bases; unmatched junction bases: 13. Per the germline V gene, CDR1 is LNHNV and CDR2 is YYDKDF (reference sequence). The CDR3 protein is CATSRMGTSGKTTSEQFF. CDR3 bases: TGTGCCACCAGCAGAATGGGGACTAGCGGGAAGACTACAAGTGAGCAGTTCTTC.

At least ten counts were recorded for this clonotype. The chain employs TRBV6-5 and TRBJ2-6, with D perhaps matching TRBD1 (6 bases). Between the trimmed V and J ends, which lost 4 bases and 4 bases, there was a span of 14 bases. There are 16 residues in the CDR3. Germline CDR1 reads MNHEY; CDR2 reads SVGAGI. The CDR3 region is CASSSPTGTGANVLTF. In DNA form, the CDR3 reads TGTGCCAGCAGTTCTCCGACAGGAACCGGGGCCAACGTCCTGACTTTC.

This chain uses TRBV25-1 with TRBJ2-5; tentatively, D is TRBD1 or TRBD2 (6 bases each). V lost 0 bases and J 4 bases, leaving 15 bases between the germline ends. Per the germline V gene, CDR1 is MGHDK and CDR2 is SYGVNS. The CDR3 covers 16 residues. The CDR3 DNA reads as TGTGCCAGCAGTGAATATAGGGGGGCCGGGGCAGAGACCCAGTACTTC. Its translation: CASSEYRGAGAETQYF.

The chain couples TRBV7-2 to TRBJ1-2, with a tentative D call TRBD1 (5 bases). Germline CDR1 is SGHTA and CDR2 is FQGNSA. V lost 1 base and J lost 4, with 16 bases in between. The CDR3 covers 16 residues. For the CDR3, the DNA is TGTGCCAGCAGCTTAGGTCATCCGAGGGGAGGCTATGGCTACACCTTC. As protein: CASSLGHPRGGYGYTF.

A note on this clonotype: A junction end diverges from the germline sequence, so it may reflect a read error. The rearrangement joins TRBV7-8 to TRBJ2-7, with TRBD2 matching 10 bases. The germline CDR1 and CDR2 sequences are SGHVS and FQNEAQ. The CDR3 loop spans 14 amino acids. The CDR3 bases are TGTGCCAGCAGCCGAGCGGGGGGGCCCTACGGGCAGTACTTC. It specifies CASSRAGGPYGQYF.

This clonotype was found many times. The gene calls are TRBV2 and TRBJ2-7; D perhaps matches TRBD2 (5 bases). The CDR3 has 14 residues. The V and J ends lost 2 bases and 2 bases respectively, with 10 bases between them. In germline, CDR1 is SNHLY, CDR2 FYNNEI. The CDR3 sequence is CASSERGKTYEQYF. DNA of the CDR3: TGTGCCAGCAGTGAACGGGGAAAAACCTACGAGCAGTACTTC.

This clonotype was seen repeatedly, ten times or more. This chain uses TRBV4-1 with TRBJ2-3, with TRBD1 as a possible D gene (6 bases). CDR1 is MGHRA, CDR2 YSYEKL, per germline. This CDR3 spans 17 amino acids. V was cut by 0 bases and J by 4 bases, with 17 bases left in between. The CDR3 region is CASSQDLGQLAADTQYF. The DNA of the CDR3 is TGCGCCAGCAGCCAAGATCTAGGACAGCTAGCCGCAGATACGCAGTATTTT.

In its sample, this clonotype was seen many times. The CDR3 region is CASSELAGGYTDTQYF. CDR3 nucleotides: TGTGCCAGCAGCGAACTAGCGGGGGGTTACACAGATACGCAGTATTTT. This chain links TRBV9 with TRBJ2-3, with TRBD2 identical over 12 bases. There are 16 residues in the CDR3. Germline V gene sequence: CDR1 SGDLS, CDR2 YYNGEE. Trimming took 3 bases from V and 2 from J; bases not matched to a gene: 4.

Concerning this clonotype: Since a much larger clone is just one base distant, this may be a read error. This rearrangement joins TRBV4-1 to TRBJ2-4; D might be TRBD2 (6 bases). Per germline, CDR1 MGHRA and CDR2 YSYEKL. Trimming shortened V by 1 base and J by 2 bases, and 18 bases separated the two germline ends. The CDR3 totals 18 residues. DNA for the CDR3: TGCGCCAGCAGCCAAGGCGTTCGGGGGTCTTTAACCAAAAACATTCAGTACTTC. This gives the protein CASSQGVRGSLTKNIQYF.